Listed here are 7 T cell receptor beta chains from one sample, sequenced in a study of blood T cell repertoires in COVID-19. Produced via immunoSEQ multiplex PCR; TCRdb's table is partial and in-frame only. The sample records roughly 250,000 clones, 84% being singletons. The specimen sequenced was peripheral blood. These receptors were obtained from a man in his fifties with active or convalescent COVID-19.

In its sample, this clone was seen a few times. The chain couples TRBV20-1 to TRBJ1-2; 7 bases line up with TRBD1. CDR3 length: 10 amino acids. V lost 2 bases and J lost 12; bases outside the gene matches: 3. Germline V gene lookup returns CDR1 DFQATT and CDR2 SNEGSKA (reference sequence). CDR3 sequence: CSARNRGDTF. The CDR3 bases are TGCAGTGCTAGAAACAGGGGAGACACCTTC.

The gene calls are TRBV10-2 and TRBJ1-6, with no clear D. The CDR3 consists of 13 residues. V lost 7 bases and J 0 bases, leaving 4 bases between the germline ends. Per the germline V gene, CDR1 is WSHSY and CDR2 is SAAADI. The CDR3 sequence: CASTFSYNSPLHF. CDR3 nucleotide sequence: TGCGCCAGCACTTTCTCCTATAATTCACCCCTCCACTTT.

This sequence joins TRBV7-2 and TRBJ2-7, with TRBD2 matching 7 bases. Per the germline V gene, CDR1 is SGHTA and CDR2 is FQGNSA. The CDR3 extends over 17 amino acids. V trimming: 0 bases; J trimming: 3 bases; junction bases outside the gene matches: 11. The CDR3 is CASSLARWAGDRYEQYF. CDR3 bases: TGTGCCAGCAGCTTAGCGCGGTGGGCGGGGGACCGCTACGAGCAGTACTTC.

This clone was detected ten times or more. This rearrangement joins TRBV15 to TRBJ2-7; D remains unclear. The CDR3 length is 13 residues. V dropped 0 bases and J dropped 3 bases, with 6 bases sitting between them. Germline CDR1 LNHNV, CDR2 YYDKDF (reference sequence). Here the CDR3 DNA reads TGTGCCACCAGCAGAGATCCGGGCTACGAGCAGTACTTC. Its protein is CATSRDPGYEQYF.

The rearrangement joins TRBV21-1 to TRBJ2-7; the table's D call of TRBD2 was not tested on the DNA. TRBV21-1 constitutes a pseudogene. The CDR3 is made up of 17 amino acids. In DNA form, the CDR3 reads TGTGCCAGCAGCAAAGTAAGTGGCGGGGGGCCTACCTACGAGCAGTACTTC. This sequence encodes CASSKVSGGGPTYEQYF.

The rearrangement joins TRBV12-2 to TRBJ2-3; the table's D call, TRBD2, was not checked against the DNA. TRBV12-2 is a pseudogene segment. CDR3 length: 14 amino acids. CDR3 DNA: TGTGCAAGTCGCTTAGTGGGGAGGAGGTCGCCGCAGTATTTT. It codes for CASRLVGRRSPQYF.

The V gene is TRBV6-6, the J gene TRBJ1-2, with D perhaps matching TRBD1 (5 bases). Trimming pared 8 bases from V and 0 bases from J, leaving 13 bases between. This CDR3 is 14 amino acids long. Germline-derived CDR1 and CDR2 are MNHNY and SVGAGI (reference sequence). The CDR3 here is CASWDSEANYGYTF. CDR3 DNA sequence: TGTGCCAGCTGGGACTCCGAAGCTAACTATGGCTACACCTTC.